This TCR beta chain comes out of a study of identifying expanded T cells in peripheral blood. Whole-study results and caveats: About 1.2 clones differed between technical replicates, versus approximately 17 and 20 over time.

With respect to this clone: As yet, its antigen is unknown.

Some clones are missing from TCRdb's copy, which holds only in-frame ones; the method was immunoSEQ multiplex PCR. The table records tens of thousands of clones, more than 75% of them present only once. What was sequenced was blood. The origin of this receptor is a person aged 18 to 75 in good health.

CDR3 protein: CASCDRGLGYTF. CDR3 sequence (DNA): TGTGCCAGCTGCGACAGGGGGCTGGGCTACACCTTC. The chain uses TRBV6-5 and TRBJ1-2, with 10 bases fitting TRBD1. V lost 8 bases and J lost 8; bases outside the gene matches: 5. CDR3 length: 12 amino acids. The germline V gene has CDR1 MNHEY and CDR2 SVGAGI.